This record concerns one T cell receptor beta chain sequence. There are 13 residues in the CDR3. The junction had 3 bases not matched to a gene; V was cut back by 6 bases and J by 3 bases. From germline, CDR1 is MNHEY and CDR2 SVGAGI. The sample is drawn from a study of blood T cell repertoires in COVID-19. Turning to the study itself: Sources were T cells, B-cell-depleted T cells, or PBMCs; the material itself was cDNA or gDNA.

The repertoire was sequenced with immunoSEQ multiplex PCR; TCRdb's copy has only in-frame clones and lacks some. The data show some 200,000 clones, with approximately 79% seen just once and 13% to 15% held by the top ten. This TCR derives from a man under 40 with active or convalescent COVID-19. Input material: peripheral blood. The genes are TRBV6-5 and TRBJ2-3, with 7 bases that match TRBD1. CDR3 amino acids: CASRGTATDTQYF. The CDR3 nucleotides read TGTGCCAGCAGGGGGACAGCTACAGATACGCAGTATTTT.